These 19 T cell receptor beta chains originate from one sample sequenced in a study of OX40 agonist ivuxolimab in advanced cancers. The table came from immunoSEQ multiplex PCR; TCRdb's copy has only in-frame clones and leaves some out. The sample lists 65,000 to 90,000 clones, roughly nine tenths seen once, with under 3% in the top ten. Sequenced here: CD4+ or CD8+ T cells sorted from blood, sampled in a trial of the OX40 agonist ivuxolimab. The receptors here all came from an adult with an advanced solid tumor such as melanoma, head and neck, liver or kidney cancer.

The gene calls are TRBV14 and TRBJ2-7; TRBD1 matches 11 bases. Germline lookup yields CDR1 SGHDN and CDR2 FVKESK. Trimming at V came to 4 bases and at J to 5 bases, leaving 4 bases not matched to a gene. The CDR3 runs to 14 residues. CDR3 residues: CASSPWTGGNEQYF. The CDR3 DNA is TGTGCCAGCAGCCCGTGGACAGGGGGCAACGAGCAGTACTTC.

A single count supports this clone. No DNA is shown, since the ends of the CDR3 on it are uncertain; the CDR3 is the one TCRdb lists. The chain employs TRBV7-2 and TRBJ1-1; the table's TRBD1 call for D was not verified on the DNA. Germline CDR1 reads SGHTA; CDR2 reads FQGNSA. 14 amino acids form the CDR3, both terminal residues included. This CDR3 is CASSFWGPGTEVFF.

This chain connects TRBV4-1 to TRBJ2-2; either TRBD1 or TRBD2 may supply D (5 bases each). V was clipped by 3 bases and J by 1 base, with 18 bases between them. CDR1 is MGHRA, CDR2 YSYEKL, per germline. There are 18 residues in the CDR3. CDR3 region: CASSQDGWGRRNTGELFF. The CDR3 DNA reads as TGCGCCAGCAGCCAGGATGGGTGGGGGAGAAGGAACACCGGGGAGCTGTTTTTT.

This clone was detected once. The V gene is TRBV7-6, the J gene TRBJ2-2; no firm D call. The V and J ends lost 5 bases and 6 bases respectively, with 16 bases between them. The CDR3 has 15 amino acids. Germline values: CDR1 SGHVS, CDR2 FNYEAQ. The CDR3 reads CASSPLTGGAGELFF. The CDR3 DNA is TGTGCCAGCAGCCCATTGACGGGTGGAGCCGGGGAGCTGTTTTTT.

The rearrangement links TRBV7-2 to TRBJ2-7; 8 bases align to TRBD2. V was clipped by 5 bases and J by 0 bases; unmatched bases: 6. The CDR3 is 15 amino acids. Germline V gene sequence: CDR1 SGHTA, CDR2 FQGNSA. CDR3 residues: CASSRSGASSYEQYF. The CDR3 coding sequence is TGTGCCAGCAGCCGTAGCGGGGCGAGCTCCTACGAGCAGTACTTC. The entire variable domain, with the rest obtained from reference TRBV7-2 and TRBJ2-7, is as follows: GAGVSQSPSNKVTEKGKDVELRCDPISGHTALYWYRQSLGQGLEFLIYFQGNSAPDKSGLPSDRFSAERTGGSVSTLTIQRTQQEDSAVYLCASSRSGASSYEQYFGPGTRLTVT.

The rearrangement joins TRBV7-9 to TRBJ1-2; the match to TRBD1 covers 8 bases. V dropped 5 bases and J dropped 5; count of bases not matched to a gene: 4. CDR3 length: 13 residues. Germline CDR1 reads SEHNR; CDR2 reads FQNEAQ (reference sequence). DNA for the CDR3: TGTGCCAGCAGCCTGGACAGGGATTATGGCTACACCTTC. Amino acids: CASSLDRDYGYTF.

The chain carries TRBV30 and TRBJ2-3; D is perhaps TRBD2 (5 bases). V lost 3 bases and J lost 5, with 18 bases in between. Germline values: CDR1 GTSNPN, CDR2 SVGIG (reference sequence). The CDR3 covers 15 residues. CDR3 nucleotide sequence: TGTGCCTGGAGCCCCCCCCGGGGAGTAGTAGATACGCAGTATTTT. Its protein is CAWSPPRGVVDTQYF.

The chain combines TRBV5-4 with TRBJ2-5; 10 bases agree with TRBD2. The CDR3 has 14 amino acids. The germline gives CDR1 SGHNT, CDR2 YYREEE (reference sequence). V lost 4 bases, J lost 5 bases, and 5 bases stayed unmatched. The chain's CDR3 is CASSLRSGRETQYF. The CDR3 coding sequence is TGTGCCAGCAGCCTACGTAGCGGGAGGGAGACCCAGTACTTC.

J is TRBJ2-2 and V is TRBV28; D remains ambiguous. Between the trimmed V and J ends, which lost 7 bases and 6 bases, there was a span of 12 bases. The germline CDR1 and CDR2 sequences are MDHEN and SYDVKM. This CDR3 has 13 amino acids. CDR3: CASTPTGPGELFF. The CDR3 nucleotides are TGTGCCAGCACCCCGACCGGGCCCGGGGAGCTGTTTTTT.

The chain combines TRBV18 with TRBJ2-7, with no clear D. Trimming shortened V by 1 base and J by 3 bases, and 10 bases separated the two germline ends. In germline, CDR1 is KGHSH, CDR2 LQKENI. This CDR3 is built from 14 residues. CDR3 residues: CASSPLSASYEQYF. Written as DNA, the CDR3 is TGTGCCAGCTCACCACTCTCTGCCAGCTACGAGCAGTACTTC.

V gene TRBV19 combines with J gene TRBJ2-5; 7 bases match TRBD1. V lost 5 bases to trimming and J lost 4 bases; unmatched junction nucleotides: 4. Germline V lookup: CDR1 LNHDA, CDR2 SQIVND (reference sequence). This CDR3 has 13 amino acids. As DNA, the CDR3 is TGTGCCAGTAGTGAACAGGGGTCAGAGACCCAGTACTTC. Its translation is CASSEQGSETQYF.

This chain joins TRBV6-5 and TRBJ1-1; D uncertain. Germline loops: CDR1 MNHEY, CDR2 SVGAGI. The CDR3 loop spans 14 amino acids. Trimming cost V 4 bases and J 0 bases, with 9 bases left between them. The CDR3 sequence: CASSSRTVNTEAFF. In DNA, the CDR3 is TGTGCCAGCAGTTCCCGGACGGTGAACACTGAAGCTTTCTTT.

J is TRBJ1-2 and V is TRBV6-6; the D gene is possibly TRBD1 (6 bases). This CDR3 has 13 amino acids. Trimming took off 5 bases at V and 1 base at J, with 8 bases between the two ends. Germline V gives CDR1 MNHNY, CDR2 SVGAGI (reference sequence). Written as DNA, the CDR3 is TGTGCCAGCAGTCCGGACAGTAACTATGGCTACACCTTC. Translation: CASSPDSNYGYTF.

The chain combines TRBV2 with TRBJ2-2, with 7 positions matching TRBD2. CDR3 length: 17 amino acids. The trim removed 5 bases at V and 3 bases at J, leaving 12 bases unmatched. The germline gives CDR1 SNHLY, CDR2 FYNNEI. DNA for the CDR3: TGTGCCAGCAGTCGCATAGCGGGCCCCGTCCACACCGGGGAGCTGTTTTTT. Encoded protein: CASSRIAGPVHTGELFF.

Only one count was recorded for this clone. This sequence joins TRBV19 and TRBJ1-2; D gene unclear. Germline-derived CDR1 and CDR2 are LNHDA and SQIVND (reference sequence). The CDR3 spans 13 residues. The V end lost 6 bases, the J end lost 3 bases, and 11 bases lay between the germline ends. The CDR3: CASRQNHYYGYTF. As DNA, the CDR3 is TGTGCCAGTAGACAGAACCACTACTATGGCTACACCTTC.

The V and J genes are TRBV7-2 and TRBJ2-2; no reliable D call. The germline gives CDR1 SGHTA, CDR2 FQGNSA. The CDR3 extends over 15 amino acids. With 4 bases removed from V and 3 bases from J, the gap between germline ends came to 12 bases. CDR3 sequence reads: CASSSTGMYTGELFF. DNA of the CDR3: TGTGCCAGCAGCTCGACGGGCATGTACACCGGGGAGCTGTTTTTT.

This chain connects TRBV2 to TRBJ1-4, with 10 bases aligning to TRBD1. Germline V gene lookup returns CDR1 SNHLY and CDR2 FYNNEI. The CDR3 sequence is 14 residues long. The V and J ends lost 5 bases and 7 bases, in that order; junction bases with no gene match: 4. CDR3 protein: CASSRTGGIEKLFF. The CDR3, as DNA: TGTGCCAGCAGTCGGACAGGGGGAATTGAAAAACTGTTTTTT. Based on the CDR3 plus reference TRBV2 and TRBJ1-4, the full variable domain is EPEVTQTPSHQVTQMGQEVILRCVPISNHLYFYWYRQILGQKVEFLVSFYNNEISEKSEIFDDQFSVERPDGSNFTLKIRSTKLEDSAMYFCASSRTGGIEKLFFGSGTQLSVL.

The chain recombines TRBV11-1 with TRBJ1-1; D not resolved. The CDR3 extends over 15 amino acids. The V and J ends lost 1 base and 4 bases respectively, with 13 bases between them. Germline lookup yields CDR1 SGHAT and CDR2 FQDESV (reference sequence). CDR3 in DNA: TGTGCCAGCAGCTTAGAGTTGGTGGTCGGCACTGAAGCTTTCTTT. The encoded protein is CASSLELVVGTEAFF.

The chain combines TRBV19 with TRBJ2-5; D remains unclear. V was shortened by 5 bases and J by 4 bases, with 11 bases between the two germline ends. The CDR3 is 13 residues long. Germline V gene lookup returns CDR1 LNHDA and CDR2 SQIVND (reference sequence). In DNA form, the CDR3 reads TGTGCCAGTAGTTCGGGTTCGGGAGAGACCCAGTACTTC. Residues: CASSSGSGETQYF.